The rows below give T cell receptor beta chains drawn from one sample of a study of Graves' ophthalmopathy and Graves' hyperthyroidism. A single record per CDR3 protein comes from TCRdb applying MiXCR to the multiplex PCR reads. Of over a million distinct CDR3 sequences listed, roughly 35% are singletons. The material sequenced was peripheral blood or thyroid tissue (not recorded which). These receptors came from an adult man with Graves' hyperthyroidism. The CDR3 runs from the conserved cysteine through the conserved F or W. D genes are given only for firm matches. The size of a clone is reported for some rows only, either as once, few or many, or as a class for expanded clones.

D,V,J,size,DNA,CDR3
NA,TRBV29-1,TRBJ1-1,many,TGCAGCGTTGACGCTGAAGCTTTCTTT,CSVDAEAFF
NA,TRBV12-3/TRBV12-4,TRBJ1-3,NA,TGTGCCAGCAAAAGAGAAACGTTCGGAAACACCATATATTTT,CASKRETFGNTIYF
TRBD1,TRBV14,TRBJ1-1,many,TGTGCCAGCAGCCGTTACAGGGGGACGAGCACTGAAGCTTTCTTT,CASSRYRGTSTEAFF
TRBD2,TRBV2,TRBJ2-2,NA,TGTGCCAGCGAGCCGCAACTAGCGGGATCTGGGGAGCTGTTTTTT,CASEPQLAGSGELFF
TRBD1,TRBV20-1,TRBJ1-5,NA,TGCAGTGCTAGGATGGCCAAAGGGGAGGGGGCTCTAAATCAGCCCCAGCATTTT,CSARMAKGEGALNQPQHF
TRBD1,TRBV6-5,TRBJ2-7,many,TGTGCCACCGCAGGACAGGCCTCTGGCGAGCAGTACTTC,CATAGQASGEQYF
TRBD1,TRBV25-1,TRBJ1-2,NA,TGTGCCAGCTTATCCCCGGGACAGGAGCCGTATGGCTACACCTTC,CASLSPGQEPYGYTF
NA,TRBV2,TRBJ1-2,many,TGTGCCAGCAGTGTCGACCGCCGAGGCTATGGCTACACCTTC,CASSVDRRGYGYTF
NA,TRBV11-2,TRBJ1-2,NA,TGTGCCAGCAGCCCCCCGGCGTGGAGACAATATGGCTACACCTTC,CASSPPAWRQYGYTF
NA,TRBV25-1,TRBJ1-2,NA,TGTGTTCCCGATTCGGACTCCCCTCCATATGGCTACACCTTC,CVPDSDSPPYGYTF
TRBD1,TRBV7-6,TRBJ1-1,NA,TGTGCCAGCAGCTTAGGGGGGGGACAGGGGTTGCTGAATGGTGAAGCTTTCTTT,CASSLGGGQGLLNGEAFF
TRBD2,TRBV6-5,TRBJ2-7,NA,TGTGCCAGCAGTTTAGCGGGTTCGGTGCAGTACTTC,CASSLAGSVQYF
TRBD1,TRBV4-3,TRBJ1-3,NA,TGCGCCAGCAGCCAAGTGATCTCCGGGACAGGGTTAACTGGAAACACCATATATTTT,CASSQVISGTGLTGNTIYF
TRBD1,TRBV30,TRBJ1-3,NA,TGTGCCTGGACTCGACAGGGGGCGTTCGGAAACACCATATATTTT,CAWTRQGAFGNTIYF
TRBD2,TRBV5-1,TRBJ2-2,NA,TGCGCCAGCAGCTTAATGGCGGGAGACACCGGGGAGCTGTTTTTT,CASSLMAGDTGELFF
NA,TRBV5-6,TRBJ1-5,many,TGTGCCAGCAGCCCCTGGGACGGACAACAGCCCCAGCATTTT,CASSPWDGQQPQHF
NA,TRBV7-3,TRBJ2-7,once,TGTGCCAGCAGCGTTGGACGGTTGGGGGCCTACGAGCAGTACTTC,CASSVGRLGAYEQYF
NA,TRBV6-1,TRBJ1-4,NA,TGTGCCATCTCGGACTATCGGGGCCAGGGGAATGAAAAACTGTTTTTT,CAISDYRGQGNEKLFF
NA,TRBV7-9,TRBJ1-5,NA,TGTGCCAGCAGTGCCGGGACGGGTGCTTGGAGCAATCAGCCCCAGCATTTT,CASSAGTGAWSNQPQHF
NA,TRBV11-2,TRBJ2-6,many,TGTGCCAGCAGCTTAGTCGTCAGGGTCGGGGCCAACGTCCTGACTTTC,CASSLVVRVGANVLTF
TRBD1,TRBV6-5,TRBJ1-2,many,TGTGCCAGCAGAAGGGACAGGGCCGTCCATGGCTACACCTTC,CASRRDRAVHGYTF
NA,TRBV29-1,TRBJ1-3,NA,TGCAGCGTTGAAGTTCTGGGAAGCTCTGGAAACACCATATATTTT,CSVEVLGSSGNTIYF
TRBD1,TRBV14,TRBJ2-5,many,TGTGCCAGCAGCGCAAGGGGGCTCCTCGGGATCGAGACCCAGTACTTC,CASSARGLLGIETQYF
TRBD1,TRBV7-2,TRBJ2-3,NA,TGTGCCAGCAGCCCTCTTAGGGGACAGGGCCCAGATACGCAGTATTTT,CASSPLRGQGPDTQYF
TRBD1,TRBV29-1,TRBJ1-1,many,TGCAGCGTTTGGGACAGGGGGACTGAAGCTTTCTTT,CSVWDRGTEAFF
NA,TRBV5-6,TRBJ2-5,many,TGTGCCAGCACCGACGCGCGGACAGTTCAAGAGACCCAGTACTTC,CASTDARTVQETQYF
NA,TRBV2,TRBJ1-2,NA,TGTGCCAGCCAGGGTGGGGGGCCCTATGGCTACACCTTC,CASQGGGPYGYTF
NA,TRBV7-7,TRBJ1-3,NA,TGTGCTAGCAGCTTTTCACACGGATCTGGAAACACCATATATTTT,CASSFSHGSGNTIYF
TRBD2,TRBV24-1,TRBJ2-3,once,TGTGCCACCAGTGATCTCCAGCGGGAGGGCACAGATACGCAGTATTTT,CATSDLQREGTDTQYF
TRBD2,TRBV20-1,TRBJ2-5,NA,TGCAGTGCTGCCCGGGGGGGGCAAGAGACCCAGTACTTC,CSAARGGQETQYF
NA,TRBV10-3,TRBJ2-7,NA,TGTGCCATCAGTGCGGAACAGGCAGGTTCTTACGAGCAGTACTTC,CAISAEQAGSYEQYF
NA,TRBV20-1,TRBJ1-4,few,TGCAGTGCTTTAAACGACAGAACAACTAATGAAAAACTGTTTTTT,CSALNDRTTNEKLFF
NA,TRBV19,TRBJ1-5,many,TGTGCCAGTAGTAGCCAGCAATATCAGCCCCAGCATTTT,CASSSQQYQPQHF
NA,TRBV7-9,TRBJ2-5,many,TGTGCCAGCACCCAAAGTGGGCAGGGCGGGTTGGAGACCCAGTACTTC,CASTQSGQGGLETQYF
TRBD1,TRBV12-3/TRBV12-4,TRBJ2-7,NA,TGTGCCAGCAGCCCCACATTTGGACAGGGGGTTTACGAGCAGTACTTC,CASSPTFGQGVYEQYF
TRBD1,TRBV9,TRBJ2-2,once,TGTGCCAGCAGCGTAGCGCCGACAGGGGGCCTGGAGCTGTTTTTT,CASSVAPTGGLELFF
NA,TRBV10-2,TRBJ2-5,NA,TGCGCCAGCAGTGAGCCGAGTAACCGAGGTCAAGAGACCCAGTACTTC,CASSEPSNRGQETQYF
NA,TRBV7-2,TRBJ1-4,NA,TGTGCCAGCAGCTCGAGGCGGACCAAAAATGAAAAACTGTTTTTT,CASSSRRTKNEKLFF
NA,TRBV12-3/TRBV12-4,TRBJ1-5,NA,TGTGCCAGCAGACAAGACAGGACCGGTAATCAGCCCCAGCATTTT,CASRQDRTGNQPQHF
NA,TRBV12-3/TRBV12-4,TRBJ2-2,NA,TGTGCCAGCAGTTTTACTAGCCGAGAGGGTTGGGAGCTGTTTTTT,CASSFTSREGWELFF
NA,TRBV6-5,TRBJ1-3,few,TGTGCCAGCAGTTACTCGTTCGGGACCGCTGGAAACACCATATATTTT,CASSYSFGTAGNTIYF
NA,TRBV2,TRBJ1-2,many,TGTGCCAGCAGTGATGGGCGTATGGACGGCTACACCTTC,CASSDGRMDGYTF
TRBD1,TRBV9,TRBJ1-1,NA,TGTGCCAGCAGCGTAGTCCCAGGGGGCTATATGAACACTGAAGCTTTCTTT,CASSVVPGGYMNTEAFF
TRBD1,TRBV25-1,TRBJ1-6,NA,TGTGCCAGCAGTTCTCCGGGACAGGGGGCAATTAATTCACCCCTCCACTTT,CASSSPGQGAINSPLHF
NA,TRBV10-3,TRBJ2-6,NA,TGTGCCATCATGGGATCCAACGTCCTGACTTTC,CAIMGSNVLTF
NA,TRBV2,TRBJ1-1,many,TGTGCCAGCAGGGGAGATGCCGCGTGGACTGAAGCTTTCTTT,CASRGDAAWTEAFF
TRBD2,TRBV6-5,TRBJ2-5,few,TGTGCCAGCAGACGGACTAGCGGGAAAGAGACCCAGTACTTC,CASRRTSGKETQYF
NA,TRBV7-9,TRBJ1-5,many,TGTGCCAGCAGCTTAGATGTAGCAAATCAGCCCCAGCATTTT,CASSLDVANQPQHF
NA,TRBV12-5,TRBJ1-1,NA,TGTGCTAGTGGTTTGGAACGGGGGGCTGAAGCTTTCTTT,CASGLERGAEAFF
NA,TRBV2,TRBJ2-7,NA,TGTGCCAGCAGTTACGGGATCCCCTACGAGCAGTACTTC,CASSYGIPYEQYF
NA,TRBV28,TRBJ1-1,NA,TGTGCCAGCAGTTCGTACGAGGGTATCACTGAAGCTTTCTTT,CASSSYEGITEAFF
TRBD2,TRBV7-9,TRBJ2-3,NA,TGTGCCAGCAGCCCCTCCCTAGCGGGGGGCACAGATACGCAGTATTTT,CASSPSLAGGTDTQYF
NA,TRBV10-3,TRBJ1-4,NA,TGTGCCATCAGCGGGGGCAAGGGCTTACCTTCGGTTGAAAAACTGTTTTTT,CAISGGKGLPSVEKLFF
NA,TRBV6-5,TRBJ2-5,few,TGTGCCAGCAGTGAAGGTGTGACGGTACAAGAGACCCAGTACTTC,CASSEGVTVQETQYF
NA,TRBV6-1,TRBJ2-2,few,TGTGCCAGCAGTGAATACGACAGGAGAGACACCGGGGAGCTGTTTTTT,CASSEYDRRDTGELFF
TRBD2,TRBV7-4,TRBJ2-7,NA,TGTGCCAGCAGCTTTCCTACCCCGACTAGCGCCAACTACGAGCAGTACTTC,CASSFPTPTSANYEQYF
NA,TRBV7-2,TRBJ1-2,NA,TGTGCCAGCAGCCTCCGGGTTGGCTACACCTTC,CASSLRVGYTF
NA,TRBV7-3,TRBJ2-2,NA,TGTGCCAGCAGCCTCTATCAGGGAACCGGGGAGCTGTCTTGG,CASSLYQGTGELSW